This TCR beta chain was sequenced for a study of technical replicates of blood from several donors. Clones were sequenced by immunoSEQ multiplex PCR, and TCRdb holds only the in-frame ones, with some missing. The profile shows about 12,000 clones, around 95% of them singletons. V shed 1 base and J shed 1 base, with 5 bases lying between them. The CDR3 has 13 residues. Per the germline V gene, CDR1 is SGHRS and CDR2 is YFSETQ. The genes are TRBV5-1 and TRBJ1-1; no reliable D call. The receptor was derived from a human donor in good health. The sequenced material came from PBMCs. The CDR3 DNA reads TGCGCCAGCAGCTTGTGGGCGAACACTGAAGCTTTCTTT. Protein product: CASSLWANTEAFF.